The T cell receptor (beta chain) described here comes from a study of blood T cell repertoires in COVID-19. About the research overall: Spain, Italy and the United States supplied samples that represented acute and convalescent COVID-19. PBMCs, B-cell-depleted T cells, or T cells were the source of the cDNA or gDNA that made up the material.

Authors' data handling: Estimation of nucleated cell counts was performed using reference gene primer amplification. TCRdb keeps only in-frame clones here, not all; method: immunoSEQ multiplex PCR. D and trimming were read from the DNA, whereas the V and J calls and clone size are those reported in that table. The sample holds 100,000 or so clones, 85% seen once. V lost 1 base, J lost 2 bases, and 5 bases stayed unmatched. CDR1 and CDR2 (germline): SGHVS, FNYEAQ. This CDR3 spans 16 amino acids. Sequencing was carried out using peripheral blood. This rearrangement joins TRBV7-6 to TRBJ2-3; 8 bases map to TRBD2. The source of this sequence is a woman aged 70-85 years with active or convalescent COVID-19. The CDR3 sequence is CASSLGTSLVTDTQYF. In nucleotides, the CDR3 is TGTGCCAGCAGCTTAGGGACTAGCCTTGTCACAGATACGCAGTATTTT.